These 21 T cell receptor beta chains came from one sample sequenced in a study of blood T cells in healthy people across ages. A sample-barcoded 5' primer and a J-beta primer mix were used in a second PCR of roughly 6 to 11 cycles. Each CDR3 protein is one row after TCRdb ran MiXCR on the 5' RACE reads. The table records nearly 800,000 distinct CDR3 sequences, just under 25% of them present only once. This same sample was also taken into another study, of T cells of mothers and their children.

Sequenced input: blood. The source of these receptors is a boy aged 5-17 years in good health.

The chain is built from TRBV10-3 and TRBJ2-7, with TRBD1 identical over 11 bases. V shed 6 bases and J 12 bases; nucleotides not matched to a gene: 13. The CDR3 totals 14 residues. The germline CDR1 and CDR2 sequences are ENHRY and SYGVKD. The CDR3 nucleotides are TGTGCCATCAGCACCGGGACAGGGGGAAGCCACTTGTACTTC. It is translated as CAISTGTGGSHLYF.

With regard to this clonotype: Sequence at one end of the junction differs from germline and may be a read error. The CDR3 reads CVSSIVSSYNEQFF. The CDR3 DNA reads as TGTGTCAGCTCCATAGTGAGCTCCTACAATGAGCAGTTCTTC. J is TRBJ2-1 and V is TRBV28; the D is unclear. In germline, CDR1 is MDHEN, CDR2 SYDVKM. The CDR3 runs 14 residues. Looking up the rest from reference TRBV28 and TRBJ2-1 gives the full variable domain: DVKVTQSSRYLVKRTGEKVFLECVQDMDHENMFWYRQDPGLGLRLIYFSYDVKMKEKGDIPEGYSVSREKKERFSLILESASTNQTSMYLCVSSIVSSYNEQFFGPGTRLTVL.

V gene TRBV12-3 or TRBV12-4 combines with J gene TRBJ2-5; 8 positions agree with TRBD2. TRBJ2-1 matches the DNA end more closely, so the J call is doubtful. CDR3 size: 14 residues. The CDR3 nucleotides are TGTGCCAGCAGTCGGGGGGGCGGTCCCCATGAGCAGTTCTTC. As protein: CASSRGGGPHEQFF.

V gene TRBV6-4 combines with J gene TRBJ2-2, with D possibly TRBD2 on 6 matching bases. This CDR3 has 16 residues. Germline CDR1 is MRHNA and CDR2 is SNTAGT. With 0 bases removed from V and 4 bases from J, the gap between germline ends came to 12 bases. The CDR3 protein is CASSDSGLGSTGELFF. In DNA, the CDR3 is TGTGCCAGCAGTGACTCAGGTCTCGGGAGCACCGGGGAGCTGTTTTTT.

This clonotype occurred a few times. J is TRBJ2-3 and V is TRBV28; the D is unclear. Trimming shortened V by 5 bases and J by 0 bases, and 9 bases separated the two germline ends. Germline V CDR1 and CDR2: MDHEN, SYDVKM. This CDR3 contains 14 residues. CDR3 sequence reads: CASSMRSSTDTQYF. The CDR3 bases are TGTGCCAGCAGTATGCGGTCTAGCACAGATACGCAGTATTTT.

The chain couples TRBV19 to TRBJ2-4; no firm D call. V gave up 3 bases and J gave up 0 bases, with 12 bases separating them. The CDR3 loop spans 16 amino acids. In germline, CDR1 is LNHDA, CDR2 SQIVND (reference sequence). CDR3 loop: CASSIVAGLAKNIQYF. The CDR3 bases are TGTGCCAGTAGTATCGTCGCAGGATTAGCCAAAAACATTCAGTACTTC.

The rearrangement links TRBV6-6 to TRBJ2-5; D uncertain. The CDR3 contains 15 residues. Trimming cost V 2 bases and J 0 bases, with 10 bases left between them. The germline V gene has CDR1 MNHNY and CDR2 SVGAGI (reference sequence). The CDR3 sequence is CASSYTFRDQETQYF. CDR3 nucleotides: TGTGCCAGCAGTTACACCTTTAGGGACCAAGAGACCCAGTACTTC.

This clonotype turned up a few times. The CDR3 spells CAIRGLLSADTQYF. The CDR3 DNA reads as TGTGCCATCAGAGGACTACTCAGTGCAGATACGCAGTATTTT. The chain is built from TRBV10-3 and TRBJ2-3; a possible D gene is TRBD2 (6 bases). Germline V CDR1 and CDR2: ENHRY, SYGVKD. Trimming stripped 6 bases from V and 4 bases from J, with 14 bases between. The CDR3 spans 14 residues.

V gene TRBV5-1 combines with J gene TRBJ2-5; 9 bases match TRBD1. The CDR3 length is 15 residues. The ends lost 5 bases at V and 2 bases at J; junction bases unmatched: 7. Germline CDR1 and CDR2: SGHRS and YFSETQ. The CDR3 DNA reads TGCGCCAGCAGATCCTCCGGACAGGGGCAAGAGACCCAGTACTTC. Amino acid sequence: CASRSSGQGQETQYF.

V gene TRBV19 combines with J gene TRBJ2-5; TRBD1 matches at 9 bases. The DNA end lines up better with TRBJ2-7; the J call may be wrong. From germline, CDR1 is LNHDA and CDR2 SQIVND (reference sequence). CDR3 length: 13 residues. The CDR3 loop is CASGTGIAYEQYF. The CDR3 bases are TGTGCCAGTGGGACAGGGATCGCCTACGAGCAGTACTTC.

The gene calls are TRBV29-1 and TRBJ1-2; TRBD1 might be the D (6 bases). The CDR3 has 12 residues. Germline CDR1 and CDR2: SQVTM and ANQGSEA. Trimming left V 5 bases short and J 8 bases short, with 15 bases between. CDR3 nucleotides: TGCAGCGTTACGGGAACAGGGACGGGCTACACCTTC. It is translated as CSVTGTGTGYTF.

The table lists this clonotype with a count of one. CDR3 sequence (DNA): TGCGCCAGCAGCTGGGCCACAGGCACTGAAGCTTTCTTT. It encodes CASSWATGTEAFF. This chain uses TRBV5-1 with TRBJ1-1, with D perhaps matching TRBD1 (5 bases). V gave up 3 bases and J gave up 4 bases, with 10 bases separating them. Germline loops: CDR1 SGHRS, CDR2 YFSETQ. The CDR3 totals 13 residues. The full variable domain, completed using reference TRBV5-1 and TRBJ1-1, is KAGVTQTPRYLIKTRGQQVTLSCSPISGHRSVSWYQQTPGQGLQFLFEYFSETQRNKGNFPGRFSGRQFSNSRSEMNVSTLELGDSALYLCASSWATGTEAFFGQGTRLTVV.

The chain has TRBV14 and TRBJ2-7; D may be TRBD1 (5 bases). The CDR3 runs 20 residues. V was clipped by 0 bases and J by 1 base, with 25 bases between them. Germline loops: CDR1 SGHDN, CDR2 FVKESK. The CDR3 is CASSQDYWAGRMNLSYEQYF. The CDR3 DNA reads TGTGCCAGCAGCCAAGATTATTGGGCAGGGCGAATGAATTTATCCTACGAGCAGTACTTC.

The chain carries TRBV12-3 or TRBV12-4 and TRBJ2-5; tentative D call: TRBD2 (6 bases). The DNA end is a closer match to TRBJ2-1, so the J assignment may be wrong. This CDR3 has 13 residues. CDR3 nucleotides: TGTGCCAGCACCAACCCACTAGCTTATGAGCAGTTCTTC. Translation: CASTNPLAYEQFF.

This clonotype showed up just a few times. The V gene is TRBV7-2, the J gene TRBJ2-5; D not resolved. Between the trimmed V and J ends, which lost 6 bases and 1 base, there was a span of 6 bases. Germline V gives CDR1 SGHTA, CDR2 FQGNSA. This CDR3 has 12 residues. As DNA, the CDR3 is TGTGCCAGCAGTTGGGCCCAAGAGACCCAGTACTTC. Protein: CASSWAQETQYF.

The rearrangement uses TRBV18 and TRBJ1-3; 10 bases line up with TRBD1. With V trimmed by 6 bases and J by 4 bases, 6 bases remained unmatched. The germline V gene encodes CDR1 KGHSH and CDR2 LQKENI. The CDR3 sequence is 15 residues long. The CDR3 DNA reads TGTGCCAGCTCGCCGGACAGGGGGAGAGGAAACACCATATATTTT. This gives the protein CASSPDRGRGNTIYF.

The chain is built from TRBV4-3 and TRBJ2-1, with D unresolved. Germline V lookup: CDR1 LGHNA, CDR2 YSLEER. This CDR3 contains 14 residues. V dropped 4 bases and J dropped 4 bases, with 11 bases sitting between them. The CDR3 DNA is TGCGCCAGCAGCCTCCAGGAGACTTACAATGAGCAGTTCTTC. This gives the protein CASSLQETYNEQFF.

This clonotype was seen a few times. This rearrangement joins TRBV4-2 to TRBJ1-1; D gene uncertain. V was clipped by 4 bases and J by 5 bases, with 14 bases between them. This CDR3 contains 14 residues. The V gene's germline CDR1 is LGHNA and CDR2 YNFKEQ. This chain's CDR3 is CASSPRGLGTEAFF. In nucleotides, the CDR3 is TGTGCCAGCAGCCCCCGTGGGTTGGGTACTGAAGCTTTCTTT.

This chain links TRBV29-1 with TRBJ2-7, with D possibly TRBD1 on 5 matching bases. The CDR3 loop spans 13 amino acids. Germline V gene sequence: CDR1 SQVTM, CDR2 ANQGSEA. The germline V and J ends were trimmed by 6 bases and 2 bases, with 14 bases remaining between them. In DNA, the CDR3 is TGCAGCGTGCGGCCCCCAGGGCCCTACGAGCAGTACTTC. Its translation: CSVRPPGPYEQYF.

The V gene is TRBV30, the J gene TRBJ1-5; the match to TRBD1 covers 7 bases. The CDR3 totals 13 residues. J gave up 2 bases and V 6 bases, and 4 bases lay outside the gene matches. The germline gives CDR1 GTSNPN, CDR2 SVGIG (reference sequence). DNA of the CDR3: TGTGCCTGCACCCAGGGGGGCAATCAGCCCCAGCATTTT. Translated: CACTQGGNQPQHF. Together with reference TRBV30 and TRBJ1-5, the CDR3 gives the full variable domain: SQTIHQWPATLVQPVGSPLSLECTVEGTSNPNLYWYRQAAGRGLQLLFYSVGIGQISSEVPQNLSASRPQDRQFILSSKKLLLSDSGFYLCACTQGGNQPQHFGDGTRLSIL.

The sample holds a few counts of this clonotype. The junction departs from germline at one end; a sequencing error may be responsible. This chain joins TRBV25-1 and TRBJ2-5; D perhaps matches TRBD2 (6 bases). Per the germline V gene, CDR1 is MGHDK and CDR2 is SYGVNS. The CDR3 loop spans 14 amino acids. CDR3 DNA: TGTGCCAGCAGTGAATCTATAACCGGGACTCAGCTTATGTTC. Its translation: CASSESITGTQLMF.